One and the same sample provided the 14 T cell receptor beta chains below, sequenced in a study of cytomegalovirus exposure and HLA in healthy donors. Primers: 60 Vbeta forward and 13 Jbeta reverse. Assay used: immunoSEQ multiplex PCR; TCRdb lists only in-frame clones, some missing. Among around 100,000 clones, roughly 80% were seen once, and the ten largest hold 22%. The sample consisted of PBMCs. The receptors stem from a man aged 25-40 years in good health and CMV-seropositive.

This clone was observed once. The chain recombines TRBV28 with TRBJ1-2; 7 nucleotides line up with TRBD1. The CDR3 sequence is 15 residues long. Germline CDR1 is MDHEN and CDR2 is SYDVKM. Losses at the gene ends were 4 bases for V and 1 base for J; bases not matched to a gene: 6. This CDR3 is CASSSPGTVNYGYTF. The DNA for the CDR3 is TGTGCCAGCAGTTCTCCCGGGACAGTTAACTATGGCTACACCTTC.

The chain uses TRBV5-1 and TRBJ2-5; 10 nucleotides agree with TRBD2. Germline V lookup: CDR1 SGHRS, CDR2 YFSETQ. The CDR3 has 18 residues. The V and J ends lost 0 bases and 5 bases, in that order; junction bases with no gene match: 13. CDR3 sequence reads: CASSLAVAGGLKTETQYF. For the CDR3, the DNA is TGCGCCAGCAGCTTGGCCGTAGCGGGAGGACTTAAAACTGAGACCCAGTACTTC.

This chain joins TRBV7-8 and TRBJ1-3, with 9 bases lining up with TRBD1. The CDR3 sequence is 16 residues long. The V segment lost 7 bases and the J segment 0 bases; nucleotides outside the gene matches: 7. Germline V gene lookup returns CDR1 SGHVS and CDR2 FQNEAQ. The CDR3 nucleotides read TGTGCCAGCATGCCCGGGACAGGGATCTCTGGAAACACCATATATTTT. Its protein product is CASMPGTGISGNTIYF.

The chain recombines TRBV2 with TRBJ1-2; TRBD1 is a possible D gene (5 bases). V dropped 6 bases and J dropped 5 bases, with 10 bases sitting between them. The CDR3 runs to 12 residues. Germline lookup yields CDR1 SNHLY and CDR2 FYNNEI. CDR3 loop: CASSPGNYGYTF. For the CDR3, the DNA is TGTGCCAGCAGCCCAGGGAATTATGGCTACACCTTC.

As DNA, the CDR3 is TGTGCCACCAGCAGAGACGGGGGGGCTACCACAGATACGCAGTATTTT. Its translation is CATSRDGGATTDTQYF. The gene calls are TRBV15 and TRBJ2-3, with 8 bases aligning to TRBD2. Germline V gene data show CDR1 as LNHNV and CDR2 as YYDKDF (reference sequence). The CDR3 is 16 residues long. After removal of 0 bases from V and 2 bases from J, the junction contained 4 bases not matched to a gene.

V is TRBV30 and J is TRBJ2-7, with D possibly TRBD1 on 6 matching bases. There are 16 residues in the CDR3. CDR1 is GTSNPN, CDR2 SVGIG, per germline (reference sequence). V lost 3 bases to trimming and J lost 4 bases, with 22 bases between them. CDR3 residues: CAWSEIRGGARYEQYF. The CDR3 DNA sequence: TGTGCCTGGAGCGAAATCCGAGGGGGTGCTCGATACGAGCAGTACTTC.

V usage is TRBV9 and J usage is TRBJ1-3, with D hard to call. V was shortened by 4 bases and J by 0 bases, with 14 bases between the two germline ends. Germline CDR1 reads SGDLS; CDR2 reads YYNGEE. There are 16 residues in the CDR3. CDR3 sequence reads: CASSPRGPGSGNTIYF. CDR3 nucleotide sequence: TGTGCCAGCAGCCCAAGAGGGCCTGGCTCTGGAAACACCATATATTTT.

DNA of the CDR3: TGTGCCAGCAGCTTCGAGGGCTCTGGAAACACCATATATTTT. Translation: CASSFEGSGNTIYF. The chain couples TRBV7-9 to TRBJ1-3; D call uncertain. Germline CDR1 reads SEHNR; CDR2 reads FQNEAQ (reference sequence). Trimming removed 3 bases at V and 0 bases at J, with 6 bases between. The CDR3 sequence is 14 residues long.

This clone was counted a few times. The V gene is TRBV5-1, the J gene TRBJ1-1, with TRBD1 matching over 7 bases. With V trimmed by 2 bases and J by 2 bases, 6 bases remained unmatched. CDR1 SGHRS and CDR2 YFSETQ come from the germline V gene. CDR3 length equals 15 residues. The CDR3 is CASSFATGRNTEAFF. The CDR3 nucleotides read TGCGCCAGCAGCTTTGCGACAGGGCGTAACACTGAAGCTTTCTTT.

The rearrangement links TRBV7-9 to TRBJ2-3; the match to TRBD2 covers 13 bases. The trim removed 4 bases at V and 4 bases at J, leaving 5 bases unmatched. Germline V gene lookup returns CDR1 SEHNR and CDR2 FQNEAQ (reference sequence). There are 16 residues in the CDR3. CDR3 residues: CASSWTSGGGADTQYF. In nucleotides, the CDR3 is TGTGCCAGCAGCTGGACTAGCGGGGGAGGGGCAGATACGCAGTATTTT.

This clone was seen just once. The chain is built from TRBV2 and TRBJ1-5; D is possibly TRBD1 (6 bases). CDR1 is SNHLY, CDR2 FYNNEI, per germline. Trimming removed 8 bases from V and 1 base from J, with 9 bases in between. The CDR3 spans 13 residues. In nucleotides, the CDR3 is TGTGCCAGCCGGGGACAAAGCAATCAGCCCCAGCATTTT. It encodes CASRGQSNQPQHF.

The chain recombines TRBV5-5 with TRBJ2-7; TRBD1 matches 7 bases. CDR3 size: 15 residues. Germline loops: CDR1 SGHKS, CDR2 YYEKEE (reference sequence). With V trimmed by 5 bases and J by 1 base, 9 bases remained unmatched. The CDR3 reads CASRLRRQGSYEQYF. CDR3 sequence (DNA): TGTGCCAGCAGGCTTAGAAGACAGGGTTCCTACGAGCAGTACTTC.

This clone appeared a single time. The CDR3 region is CAISEGLAGNEQFF. CDR3 coding DNA: TGTGCCATCAGTGAGGGTCTAGCAGGCAATGAGCAGTTCTTC. This sequence joins TRBV10-3 and TRBJ2-1, with a tentative D call TRBD2 (5 bases). The CDR3 is 14 amino acids. With 2 bases removed from V and 6 bases from J, the gap between germline ends came to 11 bases. CDR1 and CDR2 from the germline V gene are ENHRY and SYGVKD.

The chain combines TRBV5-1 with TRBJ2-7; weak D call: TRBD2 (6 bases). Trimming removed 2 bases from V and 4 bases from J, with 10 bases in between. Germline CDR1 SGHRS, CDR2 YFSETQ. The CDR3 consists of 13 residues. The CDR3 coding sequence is TGCGCCAGCAGCTTCGAGGGGAGGTACGAGCAGTACGTC. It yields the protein CASSFEGRYEQYV.